Given below is one T cell receptor beta chain in context. Profiling relied on immunoSEQ multiplex PCR, and the TCRdb table lists in-frame clones only, not all of them. The sample consists of some 15,000 clones, roughly three quarters of them appearing once. This record belongs to a study of OX40 agonist ivuxolimab in advanced cancers. Germline V gives CDR1 LGHNA, CDR2 YSLEER. V lost 2 bases to trimming and J lost 6 bases, with 7 bases between them. The CDR3 is 13 residues long. The source is an adult with an advanced solid tumor such as melanoma, head and neck, liver or kidney cancer. Specimen: CD4+ or CD8+ T cells sorted from blood, collected in a trial of the OX40 agonist ivuxolimab. The genes are TRBV4-3 and TRBJ2-2; D unresolved. CDR3 in amino acids: CASSQYRAGELFF. As DNA, the CDR3 is TGCGCCAGCAGCCAATACCGGGCCGGGGAGCTGTTTTTT.